This TCR beta chain was sequenced during a study of control samples from healthy donors and cancer patients. Germline V gene data show CDR1 as LGHDT and CDR2 as YNNKEL (reference sequence). The CDR3 totals 14 residues. Trimming cost V 1 base and J 8 bases, with 14 bases left between them. Assay: immunoSEQ multiplex PCR; the TCRdb copy retains only in-frame clones and omits some. This sample has 76,000 or so clones, with about 89% found just once. The sequence derives from a woman aged 50 to 65 with colorectal cancer. Sequencing used PBMCs. The rearrangement links TRBV3-1 (or the pseudogene TRBV3-2) to TRBJ1-2; maybe TRBD1 (6 bases). In nucleotides, the CDR3 is TGTGCCAGCAGCCAAGGGGGGGCGCATCAAGGCTACACCTTC. Protein product: CASSQGGAHQGYTF.